The next 27 T cell receptor beta chains were all read from a single sample in a study of T-cell memory formation after mild COVID-19. TCRdb re-analysed the 5' RACE reads in MiXCR, keeping a single row per CDR3 protein. The table has hundreds of thousands of distinct CDR3 sequences, 15% to 20% seen once; the top ten hold about a fifth. Sequencing input: PBMCs or a T cell subset sorted from them (not recorded which). All receptors come from a man younger than 35 who had mild COVID-19 (a few samples of this study predate the infection). Cell type and time point are not known.

In its sample, this clonotype was seen a few times. CDR3 in DNA: TGTGCCATCAGTGTCTCTAGCGGGGGGTACAATGAGCAGTTCTTC. Translation: CAISVSSGGYNEQFF. The J gene is TRBJ2-1, the V gene TRBV10-3, with TRBD2 matching 11 bases. The junction had 3 bases not matched to a gene; V was cut back by 4 bases and J by 4 bases. Germline V gives CDR1 ENHRY, CDR2 SYGVKD. The CDR3 is 15 residues long.

This clonotype was seen a handful of times. Its ends do not fully match the called genes, so a read error is possible. The genes are TRBV11-2 and TRBJ2-1; D may be TRBD1 (7 bases). In germline, CDR1 is SGHAT, CDR2 FQNNGV. The length of the CDR3 is 15 residues. CDR3 region: CASRGAPSSYNEQFF. The DNA of the CDR3 is TGTGCTAGCAGGGGGGCCCCGAGCTCCTACAATGAGCAGTTCTTC.

This clonotype appeared a few times. This rearrangement joins TRBV7-9 to TRBJ2-2, with 10 bases that match TRBD2. CDR3 length: 17 amino acids. V lost 3 bases to trimming and J lost 5 bases; unmatched junction nucleotides: 9. Germline lookup yields CDR1 SEHNR and CDR2 FQNEAQ (reference sequence). CDR3: CASSFVGSGGPTGELFF. CDR3 DNA sequence: TGTGCCAGCAGCTTCGTCGGTAGCGGGGGGCCGACCGGGGAGCTGTTTTTT.

The rearrangement joins TRBV27 to TRBJ2-3; weak D call: TRBD2 (5 bases). The germline CDR1 and CDR2 sequences are MNHEY and SMNVEV (reference sequence). Trimming removed 6 bases from V and 0 bases from J, with 16 bases in between. The CDR3 spans 16 residues. CDR3 amino acids: CASRLSEAWSTDTQYF. The CDR3 DNA sequence: TGTGCCAGCAGGCTGTCGGAGGCCTGGAGCACAGATACGCAGTATTTT.

The genes are TRBV25-1 and TRBJ1-2; TRBD1 aligns across 10 bases. The CDR3 is 18 residues long. Losses at the gene ends were 3 bases for V and 4 bases for J; bases not matched to a gene: 14. Germline CDR1 reads MGHDK; CDR2 reads SYGVNS. CDR3 nucleotide sequence: TGTGCCAGCAGTGATACGGCGGGACAGGGGCCAAGAGGCTATGGCTACACCTTC. It is translated as CASSDTAGQGPRGYGYTF.

The chain links TRBV7-3 to TRBJ2-7; no clear D. The germline gives CDR1 SGHTA, CDR2 FQGTGA. The length of the CDR3 is 15 residues. V shed 1 base and J shed 5 bases, with 15 bases lying between them. CDR3 loop: CASSLNLGSNHEQYF. The CDR3 nucleotides are TGTGCCAGCAGCTTAAATCTGGGCAGTAACCACGAGCAGTACTTC.

This chain joins TRBV12-3 or TRBV12-4 and TRBJ2-5; TRBD1 matches at 10 bases. With V trimmed by 8 bases and J by 0 bases, 3 bases remained unmatched. The CDR3 loop spans 14 amino acids. CDR3 nucleotides: TGTGCCAGCGGAGGACAGGGGGACCAAGAGACCCAGTACTTC. Protein sequence: CASGGQGDQETQYF.

The V call is TRBV15, the J call TRBJ2-5, with unresolved D. The V end lost 1 base, the J end lost 5 bases, and 14 bases lay between the germline ends. The CDR3 extends over 15 amino acids. Germline V gene data show CDR1 as LNHNV and CDR2 as YYDKDF (reference sequence). Here the CDR3 DNA reads TGTGCCACCAGCAGAGTACCCCAAGGACGGGAGACCCAGTACTTC. Its protein is CATSRVPQGRETQYF. Supplemented by reference TRBV15 and TRBJ2-5, the full variable domain reads DAMVIQNPRYQVTQFGKPVTLSCSQTLNHNVMYWYQQKSSQAPKLLFHYYDKDFNNEADTPDNFQSRRPNTSFCFLDIRSPGLGDTAMYLCATSRVPQGRETQYFGPGTRLLVL.

In its sample, this clonotype was seen a few times. The V gene is TRBV6-2 or TRBV6-3, the J gene TRBJ2-1, with 10 nucleotides matching TRBD2. Per germline, CDR1 MNHEY and CDR2 SVGEGT. The CDR3 loop spans 14 amino acids. With 4 bases clipped from V and 8 bases from J, the junction kept 5 bases outside the gene matches. CDR3 sequence: CASSLSGGAHEQFF. CDR3 nucleotides: TGTGCCAGCAGTTTGAGCGGGGGGGCCCATGAGCAGTTCTTC.

This clonotype appeared a few times. The chain has TRBV2 and TRBJ1-1; D not resolved. This CDR3 spans 14 amino acids. V was pared by 4 bases and J by 1 base, with 10 bases between. CDR1 is SNHLY, CDR2 FYNNEI, per germline. CDR3 coding DNA: TGTGCCAGCAGTGCCGCTACGCAGAACACTGAAGCTTTCTTT. Translated, it gives CASSAATQNTEAFF.

J is TRBJ2-7 and V is TRBV27; 7 bases are a match to TRBD2. Germline trimming cut 5 bases from V and 2 bases from J; bases unmatched to any gene: 6. The germline gives CDR1 MNHEY, CDR2 SMNVEV (reference sequence). CDR3 length: 14 residues. DNA for the CDR3: TGTGCCAGCAGTCTCCGCGGGGGAACCTACGAGCAGTACGTC. This gives the protein CASSLRGGTYEQYV.

This clonotype was recorded a few times. The rearrangement links TRBV4-1 to TRBJ2-7; D gene uncertain. The CDR3 has 15 amino acids. Germline V CDR1 and CDR2: MGHRA, YSYEKL. Trimming cost V 0 bases and J 4 bases, with 13 bases left between them. CDR3 in amino acids: CASSQDEIGRYEQYF. The CDR3 nucleotides read TGCGCCAGCAGCCAAGATGAGATCGGACGTTACGAGCAGTACTTC.

DNA of the CDR3: TGCGCCAGCAGGGCACTGACAGGGGGAAATTCACCCCTCCACTTT. Amino acids: CASRALTGGNSPLHF. V is TRBV10-2 and J is TRBJ1-6; the match to TRBD1 covers 9 bases. Germline lookup yields CDR1 WSHSY and CDR2 SAAADI. The length of the CDR3 is 15 residues. J was trimmed by 7 bases and V by 6 bases; bases with no gene match: 7.

This clonotype was detected only a few times. The chain joins TRBV20-1 to TRBJ1-3; D call uncertain. V lost 5 bases to trimming and J lost 0 bases, with 11 bases between them. The CDR3 totals 14 residues. Germline V gene lookup returns CDR1 DFQATT and CDR2 SNEGSKA (reference sequence). The CDR3 bases are TGCAGTGCTTGGACCGAGAGCTCTGGAAACACCATATATTTT. Residues: CSAWTESSGNTIYF.

The chain carries TRBV4-3 and TRBJ2-5, with 9 bases fitting TRBD2. CDR1 and CDR2 from the germline V gene are LGHNA and YSLEER. This CDR3 contains 14 residues. The V gene end was trimmed by 4 bases and the J gene end by 5 bases; junction bases not matched to a gene: 5. In nucleotides, the CDR3 is TGCGCCAGCAGCCGGCGCGGGGGGGCTGAGACCCAGTACTTC. Translating it yields CASSRRGGAETQYF.

This clonotype turned up a few times. The chain joins TRBV24-1 to TRBJ2-3; 10 bases match TRBD2. This CDR3 has 15 residues. Per germline, CDR1 KGHDR and CDR2 SFDVKD. V shed 3 bases and J 6 bases; nucleotides not matched to a gene: 5. The CDR3 DNA is TGTGCCACCAGTGATCATAGCGGGGGGCTGGATACGCAGTATTTT. This gives the protein CATSDHSGGLDTQYF.

The chain recombines TRBV6-5 with TRBJ1-2, with 9 bases that match TRBD1. V was pared by 0 bases and J by 8 bases, with 16 bases of the junction left unmatched. Germline V gives CDR1 MNHEY, CDR2 SVGAGI. The length of the CDR3 is 18 residues. In nucleotides, the CDR3 is TGTGCCAGCAGTTACTCCCACGTAGGGTTACAGGGGGCGAAGGGCTACACCTTC. This gives the protein CASSYSHVGLQGAKGYTF.

The rearrangement joins TRBV4-1 to TRBJ1-2; 12 bases match TRBD1. This CDR3 comprises 14 residues. Germline assignment: CDR1 MGHRA and CDR2 YSYEKL. Trimming removed 3 bases from V and 8 bases from J; junction bases left unmatched: 4. CDR3 DNA: TGCGCCAGCAGCCAGGCCGGGACAGGGGGCGGCTACACCTTC. Translated, it gives CASSQAGTGGGYTF.

The V gene is TRBV28, the J gene TRBJ1-1, with a weak D call TRBD1 (6 bases). V was pared by 5 bases and J by 3 bases, with 22 bases between. Germline CDR1 reads MDHEN; CDR2 reads SYDVKM. The CDR3 has 17 amino acids. In nucleotides, the CDR3 is TGTGCCAGCAGTCCTCAGGGATGGGGGCGCGGAGACACTGAAGCTTTCTTT. As protein: CASSPQGWGRGDTEAFF.

The sample holds a few counts of this clonotype. The chain recombines TRBV12-3 or TRBV12-4 with TRBJ1-1; D is unclear. V was cut by 3 bases and J by 0 bases, with 5 bases left in between. CDR3 length equals 13 residues. CDR3 loop: CASSFPLNTEAFF. DNA of the CDR3: TGTGCCAGCAGTTTTCCTCTGAACACTGAAGCTTTCTTT.

This clonotype has just a few counts. V usage is TRBV25-1 and J usage is TRBJ1-1; TRBD1 matches 7 bases. Germline V gene lookup returns CDR1 MGHDK and CDR2 SYGVNS. The CDR3 has 16 amino acids. The trim removed 4 bases at V and 1 base at J, leaving 9 bases unmatched. The CDR3 sequence is CASSAYRGTENTEAFF. Here the CDR3 DNA reads TGTGCCAGCAGTGCCTACAGGGGTACGGAGAACACTGAAGCTTTCTTT.

DNA of the CDR3: TGTGCCAGCAGCTTAGGCACCTTAGCGGGCCCTAGCGCAGATACGCAGTATTTT. Translating it yields CASSLGTLAGPSADTQYF. This chain uses TRBV11-2 with TRBJ2-3; 7 nucleotides match TRBD2. The J segment lost 4 bases and the V segment lost 1 base, leaving 14 bases of the junction unmatched. The length of the CDR3 is 18 residues. Germline V gives CDR1 SGHAT, CDR2 FQNNGV.

This clonotype has a count of ten or more. The chain uses TRBV11-2 and TRBJ2-1; tentative D call: TRBD2 (5 bases). This CDR3 spans 14 amino acids. The germline gives CDR1 SGHAT, CDR2 FQNNGV. V was clipped by 3 bases and J by 5 bases, with 11 bases between them. In nucleotides, the CDR3 is TGTGCCAGCAGCTTGTCTGACTATCACAATGAGCAGTTCTTC. It yields the protein CASSLSDYHNEQFF.

This clonotype showed up just a few times. The rearrangement uses TRBV18 and TRBJ2-5, with D perhaps matching TRBD2 (5 bases). This CDR3 region has 13 residues. V dropped 1 base and J dropped 5 bases, with 8 bases sitting between them. Per germline, CDR1 KGHSH and CDR2 LQKENI. CDR3 sequence (DNA): TGTGCCAGCTCACCACGGGAGACGGAGACCCAGTACTTC. Residues: CASSPRETETQYF.

This chain links TRBV4-3 with TRBJ2-1; D perhaps matches TRBD2 (6 bases). Trimming left V 0 bases short and J 0 bases short, with 9 bases between. The CDR3 has 16 amino acids. Germline CDR1 LGHNA, CDR2 YSLEER. DNA for the CDR3: TGCGCCAGCAGCCAAGACGGCGGGGCCTCCTACAATGAGCAGTTCTTC. Translation: CASSQDGGASYNEQFF.

The chain recombines TRBV20-1 with TRBJ2-5; TRBD2 aligns across 9 bases. CDR1 DFQATT and CDR2 SNEGSKA come from the germline V gene (reference sequence). V lost 1 base and J lost 7; bases outside the gene matches: 10. CDR3 length: 15 amino acids. The CDR3 sequence: CSARGAGGGEATQYF. The CDR3 DNA sequence: TGCAGTGCTAGAGGAGCGGGGGGTGGGGAGGCGACCCAGTACTTC.

The table lists this clonotype with many counts. J is TRBJ2-3 and V is TRBV7-3; 8 bases fit TRBD2. The CDR3 contains 16 residues. The J segment lost 5 bases and the V segment lost 5 bases, leaving 12 bases of the junction unmatched. Germline V gene lookup returns CDR1 SGHTA and CDR2 FQGTGA. CDR3 loop: CASSPRGGAGGDTQYF. CDR3 bases: TGTGCCAGCAGCCCTCGGGGGGGGGCTGGAGGAGATACGCAGTATTTT.